The 23 T cell receptor beta chains in this list originate from one sample, sequenced in a study of Ad26.COV2.S vaccination and SARS-CoV-2 variants (dated by TCRdb to 2020 to 2023). The meaning of the sample's treatment or condition label: 19 received Ad26.COV2.S at low or high dose, single or two shots; several received placebo; per-sample allocation not given. For vaccine and placebo recipients, the sequenced repertoires came from samples collected on day 63 after the first injection. The library was obtained by the immunoSEQ multiplex PCR assay. TCRdb's version of the immuneACCESS table is confined to in-frame rearrangements and falls short of the full clone set. An unresolved V gene accounts for under half of the shortfall where checked; the remainder is of unknown origin. This sample holds about 350,000 clones; more than 85% were observed only once. The ten largest clones represent roughly 5% of the sample.

Sequences were derived from peripheral blood, sampled in a trial of Ad26.COV2.S vaccine versus placebo. These receptors were obtained from a person aged 18-60 years who received the Ad26.COV2.S COVID-19 vaccine or a placebo.

The V call is TRBV12-3 or TRBV12-4, the J call TRBJ2-4; D gene uncertain. There are 12 residues in the CDR3. V was shortened by 1 base and J by 8 bases, with 6 bases between the two germline ends. The CDR3 DNA is TGTGCCAGCAGTTTAGGCGTAGACATTCAGTACTTC. Protein: CASSLGVDIQYF.

In this sample, this clone turned up once. The J gene is TRBJ1-2, the V gene TRBV12-3 or TRBV12-4; the D is unclear. Trimming stripped 1 base from V and 14 bases from J, with 17 bases between. The CDR3 contains 13 residues. CDR3: CASSLVKVRATTF. Here the CDR3 DNA reads TGTGCCAGCAGTTTAGTCAAGGTTAGGGCTACTACCTTC.

The rearrangement links TRBV7-8 to TRBJ2-5, with TRBD1 as a possible D gene (5 bases). The CDR3 runs 14 residues. Germline lookup yields CDR1 SGHVS and CDR2 FQNEAQ. Trimming pared 4 bases from V and 2 bases from J, leaving 11 bases between. In DNA form, the CDR3 reads TGTGCCAGCAGCTGGGGCGTCCGGCAAGAGACCCAGTACTTC. It is translated as CASSWGVRQETQYF.

In its sample, this clone was seen once. V gene TRBV14 combines with J gene TRBJ2-7; a weak D match, TRBD2 (5 bases). The germline gives CDR1 SGHDN, CDR2 FVKESK. The ends were cut back, 3 bases at V and 8 bases at J, with 11 bases in the middle. The CDR3 is 12 amino acids. The chain's CDR3 is CASSQAGPQQYF. The CDR3 nucleotides are TGTGCCAGCAGCCAGGCGGGTCCCCAGCAGTACTTC.

The V and J genes are TRBV28 and TRBJ1-1; 7 bases map to TRBD1. V was pared by 5 bases and J by 5 bases, with 8 bases of the junction left unmatched. The germline V gene encodes CDR1 MDHEN and CDR2 SYDVKM. The CDR3 runs 14 residues. DNA of the CDR3: TGTGCCAGCAGTCTCGACAGGGCCCTGACTGAAGCTTTCTTT. This sequence encodes CASSLDRALTEAFF.

The chain links TRBV4-1 to TRBJ1-1, with 9 bases that match TRBD1. Germline V CDR1 and CDR2: MGHRA, YSYEKL. With 6 bases clipped from V and 1 base from J, the junction kept 0 bases outside the gene matches. CDR3 length equals 13 residues. Written as DNA, the CDR3 is TGCGCCAGCAGGACAGGGGGGAACACTGAAGCTTTCTTT. It yields the protein CASRTGGNTEAFF.

This clone has just a few counts. J is TRBJ1-5 and V is TRBV18; weak D call: TRBD1 (6 bases). The CDR3 is made up of 13 amino acids. Trimming left V 5 bases short and J 3 bases short, with 8 bases between. Looked up from germline, CDR1 is KGHSH and CDR2 is LQKENI. The CDR3 protein is CASSRQDNQPQHF. The DNA for the CDR3 is TGTGCCAGCTCAAGACAGGACAATCAGCCCCAGCATTTT.

The genes are TRBV19 and TRBJ2-7, with a possible D match to TRBD2 (6 bases). CDR1 and CDR2 from the germline V gene are LNHDA and SQIVND (reference sequence). The CDR3 contains 13 residues. The V gene lost 4 bases and the J gene lost 3 bases, with 10 bases spanning the gap. The CDR3: CASSTGLRYEQYF. DNA of the CDR3: TGTGCCAGTAGTACGGGACTTCGCTACGAGCAGTACTTC. Looking up the rest from reference TRBV19 and TRBJ2-7 gives the full variable domain: DGGITQSPKYLFRKEGQNVTLSCEQNLNHDAMYWYRQDPGQGLRLIYYSQIVNDFQKGDIAEGYSVSREKKESFPLTVTSAQKNPTAFYLCASSTGLRYEQYFGPGTRLTVT.

Only a few counts were recorded for this clone. The V gene is TRBV11-3, the J gene TRBJ2-1; TRBD2 aligns across 8 bases. The V and J ends lost 0 bases and 8 bases, in that order; junction bases with no gene match: 9. CDR1 is SGHNT, CDR2 YENEEA, per germline. The CDR3 consists of 16 residues. The CDR3: CASSLEKGGGSYEQFF. The CDR3 DNA follows: TGTGCCAGCAGCTTAGAGAAAGGCGGGGGGAGCTATGAGCAGTTCTTC.

The V call is TRBV27, the J call TRBJ2-2; D tentatively reads TRBD1 or TRBD2 (6 bases each). In germline, CDR1 is MNHEY, CDR2 SMNVEV (reference sequence). The CDR3 extends over 17 amino acids. V was pared by 6 bases and J by 4 bases, with 21 bases between. The CDR3 DNA reads TGTGCCAGCAGCCTCCCCGGGGCAGGGGACTTCACCGGGGAGCTGTTTTTT. Its translation: CASSLPGAGDFTGELFF.

V is TRBV5-8 and J is TRBJ1-6; 8 nucleotides agree with TRBD1. V dropped 2 bases and J dropped 7; count of bases not matched to a gene: 2. The CDR3 has 14 residues. Germline V gives CDR1 SGHTS, CDR2 YDEGEE. CDR3 nucleotides: TGTGCCAGCAGCTTTAACAGGGGGAATTCACCCCTCCACTTT. It encodes CASSFNRGNSPLHF.

CDR3 bases: TGTGCCAGCAGCGGGGGCCTCTCTGGGGCCAACGTCCTGACTTTC. Translating it yields CASSGGLSGANVLTF. The chain links TRBV9 to TRBJ2-6; possible D gene TRBD1, 5 bases. V dropped 3 bases and J dropped 0 bases, with 7 bases sitting between them. Germline assignment: CDR1 SGDLS and CDR2 YYNGEE. The CDR3 is made up of 15 amino acids.

The chain recombines TRBV7-9 with TRBJ1-1; a possible D gene is TRBD1 (6 bases). V lost 2 bases and J 3 bases, leaving 19 bases between the germline ends. CDR3 length: 17 amino acids. The germline V gene encodes CDR1 SEHNR and CDR2 FQNEAQ (reference sequence). The CDR3 DNA reads TGTGCCAGCAGCTTAACCTACATACAGGGTAGGGACACTGAAGCTTTCTTT. This gives the protein CASSLTYIQGRDTEAFF.

The chain recombines TRBV15 with TRBJ2-7; TRBD1 matches 7 bases. This CDR3 spans 14 amino acids. Germline trimming cut 2 bases from V and 2 bases from J; bases unmatched to any gene: 3. The germline V gene has CDR1 LNHNV and CDR2 YYDKDF (reference sequence). This CDR3 is CATSRPGQAYEQYF. The CDR3 bases are TGTGCCACCAGCAGACCCGGACAGGCCTACGAGCAGTACTTC. Full variable domain (outside the CDR3, taken from reference TRBV15 and TRBJ2-7): DAMVIQNPRYQVTQFGKPVTLSCSQTLNHNVMYWYQQKSSQAPKLLFHYYDKDFNNEADTPDNFQSRRPNTSFCFLDIRSPGLGDTAMYLCATSRPGQAYEQYFGPGTRLTVT.

The J gene is TRBJ2-2, the V gene TRBV28; TRBD2 matches 10 bases. From germline, CDR1 is MDHEN and CDR2 SYDVKM. The CDR3 runs to 15 residues. The V segment lost 3 bases and the J segment 6 bases; nucleotides outside the gene matches: 4. The CDR3 coding sequence is TGTGCCAGCAGTTTTGTAGCGGGAGGATCCGGGGAGCTGTTTTTT. Its protein is CASSFVAGGSGELFF.

The chain combines TRBV18 with TRBJ1-1; D is unresolved. The V and J ends lost 3 bases and 5 bases respectively, with 13 bases between them. CDR3 length: 14 residues. Per germline, CDR1 KGHSH and CDR2 LQKENI. CDR3 sequence: CASSPPDGRTEAFF. The CDR3 nucleotides read TGTGCCAGCTCACCTCCGGACGGGAGGACTGAAGCTTTCTTT. Full variable domain (outside the CDR3, taken from reference TRBV18 and TRBJ1-1): NAGVMQNPRHLVRRRGQEARLRCSPMKGHSHVYWYRQLPEEGLKFMVYLQKENIIDESGMPKERFSAEFPKEGPSILRIQQVVRGDSAAYFCASSPPDGRTEAFFGQGTRLTVV.

Only a few counts were recorded for this clone. The chain recombines TRBV13 with TRBJ1-1; TRBD1 might be the D (6 bases). Germline values: CDR1 PRHDT, CDR2 FYEKMQ (reference sequence). CDR3 size: 14 residues. The germline V and J ends were trimmed by 4 bases and 3 bases, with 12 bases remaining between them. CDR3 nucleotide sequence: TGTGCCAGCAGCTGGCAGGGGTGGGACACTGAAGCTTTCTTT. Translation: CASSWQGWDTEAFF.

The chain has TRBV9 and TRBJ2-1, with TRBD2 as a possible D gene (5 bases). The CDR3 is made up of 16 amino acids. Germline values: CDR1 SGDLS, CDR2 YYNGEE. V shed 0 bases and J shed 6 bases, with 16 bases lying between them. CDR3 coding DNA: TGTGCCAGCAGCGTAGACCAGACGCCGGGGTTCAATGAGCAGTTCTTC. Translating gives CASSVDQTPGFNEQFF. The full variable domain, with the rest looked up from reference TRBV9 and TRBJ2-1, is DSGVTQTPKHLITATGQRVTLRCSPRSGDLSVYWYQQSLDQGLQFLIQYYNGEERAKGNILERFSAQQFPDLHSELNLSSLELGDSALYFCASSVDQTPGFNEQFFGPGTRLTVL.

The V call is TRBV19, the J call TRBJ1-3; the D is unclear. Germline V gives CDR1 LNHDA, CDR2 SQIVND (reference sequence). The CDR3 is 15 amino acids. Deletions cut 1 base from V and 0 bases from J, with 7 bases between. The DNA of the CDR3 is TGTGCCAGTAGTATAGCGGGAGGCTCTGGAAACACCATATATTTT. Its protein product is CASSIAGGSGNTIYF.

CDR3 DNA: TGTGCCAGCAGCCAATCGAGACAGAATAATTCACCCCTCCACTTT. Translating gives CASSQSRQNNSPLHF. The chain links TRBV4-2 to TRBJ1-6; possibly TRBD1 for D (5 bases). There are 15 residues in the CDR3. V dropped 2 bases and J dropped 5 bases, with 10 bases sitting between them. The V gene's germline CDR1 is LGHNA and CDR2 YNFKEQ.

In this sample, this clone turned up once. This chain joins TRBV6-2 or TRBV6-3 and TRBJ1-2; TRBD1 agrees at 8 bases. V lost 6 bases to trimming and J lost 7 bases; unmatched junction nucleotides: 4. Germline V lookup: CDR1 MNHEY, CDR2 SVGEGT. The CDR3 is 12 amino acids. CDR3 amino acids: CASSWDRSGYTF. The CDR3 DNA is TGTGCCAGCAGCTGGGACAGGTCTGGCTACACCTTC.

This chain joins TRBV19 and TRBJ1-4, with D maybe TRBD1 (6 bases). The V end was cut by 6 bases, the J end by 0 bases, with 11 bases between. The germline gives CDR1 LNHDA, CDR2 SQIVND (reference sequence). The length of the CDR3 is 15 residues. The CDR3 DNA reads TGTGCCAGTAGCCTGGACAGTGCAACTAATGAAAAACTGTTTTTT. Residues: CASSLDSATNEKLFF.

This chain joins TRBV7-9 and TRBJ2-7; D gene uncertain. The V end lost 4 bases, the J end lost 3 bases, and 7 bases lay between the germline ends. This CDR3 contains 12 residues. Germline CDR1 is SEHNR and CDR2 is FQNEAQ (reference sequence). The DNA for the CDR3 is TGTGCCAGCAGCTCGGACGGCTACGAGCAGTACTTC. Its translation is CASSSDGYEQYF.